In this sample, the clone carrying this T cell receptor (beta chain) turned up many times. As yet, its antigen is unknown. A J-beta primer mix and a sample-barcoded 5' primer were used in a second PCR of about 7 to 12 cycles. Samples each returned at least 2.5 million CDR3-containing paired-end reads. TCRdb itself ran the 5' RACE reads through MiXCR, one entry per CDR3 protein. This sample has about 1.4 million distinct CDR3 sequences, with approximately 63% found just once. The CDR3 has 14 amino acids. The V gene's germline CDR1 is MNHEY and CDR2 SVGEGT. Trimming left V 0 bases short and J 2 bases short, with 4 bases between. The source of the sample is a study of blood T cells in healthy people across ages. Whole-study results and caveats: Without sorted subsets, naive and antigen-experienced compartments could not be conclusively compared.

Researchers collected ten milliliters of peripheral blood from every single donor. Sequenced material: blood. This chain uses TRBV6-2 or TRBV6-3 with TRBJ2-2; D not resolved. The receptor's source is a man younger than 35 in good health. The CDR3 reads CASSYSTNTGELFF. The CDR3 DNA sequence: TGTGCCAGCAGTTACTCGACAAACACCGGGGAGCTGTTTTTT.